This TCR beta chain was captured by sequencing in a study of blood T cells in healthy people across ages (dated by TCRdb to between 2015 and 2016). The study in broad terms: In model experiments, roughly one uniquely barcoded TCR beta cDNA molecule per two T cells was captured by template switching. To track age-related changes in TCR beta repertoire diversity, the study relied on deep sequencing normalized with unique cDNA molecular identifiers. Donors were grouped into four age groups: young (average approximately 16 years), middle-aged (39), aged (around 60) and long-lived (roughly 80). Donors of different ages were randomly distributed across sequencing lanes to avoid experimental bias. Using the same blood draw, the study looked at two additional independent replicas of 1 million unique cDNA reads for two donors, one aged 18 to 30 and the other aged 80 or older. What the work shows at the level of the full study, not this receptor alone: Conclusive comparison of naive and antigen-experienced compartments was prevented by the profiling of bulk unsorted PBMCs. Observed TCR beta diversity per million T cells fell roughly linearly with age, and a significant reduction was already apparent by age around 44. Total diversity estimates from one million sequenced T cells were considered lower bounds and underestimates. Compared with the aged group, the long-lived group had more naive CD4+ T cells, fewer expanded clones and increased TCR diversity, a pattern suggesting age selection. Donor CMV infection status was unknown, potentially confounding age-related changes in expanded clonotypes. There was a strong correlation between observed TCR beta diversity and the percentage of naive T cells measured by flow cytometry.

The approximately 39 donors, aged about 6 to 95 years, were systemically healthy Caucasian individuals from Russia. Each donor gave 9.5 to 10 milliliters of peripheral blood, drawn into EDTA-treated Vacutainer tubes. Ficoll-Paque density-gradient centrifugation was used to isolate PBMCs, with at least 6.5 million per sample. Total RNA was extracted from PBMCs with Trizol reagent, with at least 6 micrograms obtained per sample. For every donor, flow cytometry on a PBMC aliquot measured the percentage of naive CD45RAhigh/CD27high T cells. In the case of this clonotype: Its antigen is unknown. Base qualities are not recorded, but no much larger clone differs from it by a single base.

Library creation used 5' RACE. A second PCR of about 6 to 11 cycles was performed with a sample-barcoded 5' primer and a J-beta primer mix. Each TCR beta cDNA molecule received a unique molecular identifier from a template-switch 5' adaptor carrying 12 random nucleotides. At least 2.5 million CDR3-containing paired-end reads were obtained from each sample. All of the RNA was converted into first-strand cDNA using the Mint cDNA synthesis kit, with a TRBC-specific oligonucleotide serving as the primer. Following uracil-DNA glycosylase treatment, all cDNA underwent a first 18-cycle PCR with the universal primers M1SS and BC2_uni_R. Concerning the study's data processing: For normalization, 1 million high-quality reads were randomly selected from each sample, with every read carrying a distinct molecular identifier. Reads sharing molecular identifiers were discarded rather than binned into consensus sequences. MiTCR, run with a Q25 quality threshold and the strictest error-elimination algorithm, handled CDR3 identification, clonotype clustering and error correction. A nonparametric unseen species model with Euler transformation was used to estimate a lower bound on total TCR beta diversity. The raw public data were reprocessed by TCRdb itself: fastp quality trimming at Q25, MiXCR clonotype calling, in-frame beta chains only. When rows share a CDR3 protein, they turn into one entry using the most common DNA and genes. The V and J calls come from TCRdb's annotation, not from the publication. This sample has 1.5 million to 2 million distinct CDR3 sequences in its table, and around 42% of those were observed once. The ten largest clones add up to about 21% of the sample.

Counted from cysteine to phenylalanine, this CDR3 has 15 amino acids. The only DNA kept is the CDR3, 45 bases in frame from the first base. The trim is 2 bases for V and 6 bases for J, with a gap of 19 bases between the germline ends. The germline V gene (reference sequence) provides CDR1 DFQATT and CDR2 SNEGSKA. Sequenced: blood. This clonotype originated in a human donor in good health. The chain is assembled from TRBV20-1 and TRBJ1-2; TRBD1 is a weak D gene call, 6 bases matching. The DNA reads as follows: TGCAGTGCTAGACACCCTCGGACAGAAAAGGATGGCTACACCTTC. This encodes CSARHPRTEKDGYTF.